The clone carrying this T cell receptor beta chain was counted once. A read error may account for a junction end that differs from germline. CDR3 size: 16 residues. Per germline, CDR1 MNHEY and CDR2 SVGEGT. This sample stems from a study of tumor and adjacent non-tumor tissue in lung cancer. A modified ARM-PCR protocol with three rounds of nested PCR amplified TCRbeta. TCRdb reprocessed the multiplex PCR reads with MiXCR, giving one entry per CDR3 protein. In the table there are tens of thousands of distinct CDR3 sequences, about 67% of which are singletons. This sample's RNA came from whole unsorted tissue.

The V gene is TRBV6-2 or TRBV6-3, the J gene TRBJ2-2, with D possibly called TRBD1 or TRBD2 (6 bases each). The sequencing input was lung tumor tissue. The receptor was isolated from a man aged 55 to 69 with non-small cell lung cancer. This CDR3 reads CASSLRLVGDTGELCF. CDR3 DNA: TGTGCCAGCAGTCTCCGACTAGTGGGGGACACCGGGGAGCTGTGTTTT.